The 18 T cell receptor beta chains below come from one sample, sequenced in a study of blood T cells in healthy people across ages. Together with a sample-barcoded 5' primer, a J-beta primer mix was included in a second PCR lasting roughly 7 to 11 cycles. TCRdb reprocessed the 5' RACE reads with MiXCR, giving one entry per CDR3 protein. The data contain about 970,000 distinct CDR3 sequences, about 53% of them singletons. Source material: blood. These TCRs come from a woman aged 55-75 years in good health.

The chain combines TRBV29-1 with TRBJ2-2, with D possibly being TRBD2 (5 bases). V was clipped by 7 bases and J by 6 bases, with 12 bases between them. The germline V gene encodes CDR1 SQVTM and CDR2 ANQGSEA. The CDR3 loop spans 12 amino acids. For the CDR3, the DNA is TGCAGCGCCGGGCCCGGGGCCGGGGAGCTGTTTTTT. Translated, it gives CSAGPGAGELFF.

This sequence joins TRBV27 and TRBJ2-1; D is perhaps TRBD2 (6 bases). Germline-derived CDR1 and CDR2 are MNHEY and SMNVEV (reference sequence). The V gene lost 5 bases and the J gene lost 4 bases, with 15 bases spanning the gap. This CDR3 spans 15 amino acids. CDR3 in DNA: TGTGCCAGCAGTCGCGATCGGGAGCGGTACAATGAGCAGTTCTTC. Amino acid sequence: CASSRDRERYNEQFF.

V is TRBV4-2 and J is TRBJ1-4; D might be TRBD1 (5 bases). Germline lookup yields CDR1 LGHNA and CDR2 YNFKEQ. V lost 0 bases and J lost 0, with 11 bases in between. The CDR3 extends over 17 amino acids. In nucleotides, the CDR3 is TGTGCCAGCAGCCAAGAAGGGGTTCGAACAACTAATGAAAAACTGTTTTTT. It encodes CASSQEGVRTTNEKLFF.

The chain combines TRBV29-1 with TRBJ2-3; 12 bases agree with TRBD2. Germline V gene data show CDR1 as SQVTM and CDR2 as ANQGSEA. Losses at the gene ends were 2 bases for V and 0 bases for J; bases not matched to a gene: 0. The CDR3 runs to 15 residues. Here the CDR3 reads CSVELAGGSTDTQYF. DNA of the CDR3: TGCAGCGTTGAACTAGCGGGAGGGAGCACAGATACGCAGTATTTT.

This clonotype was observed a few times. The rearrangement uses TRBV4-3 and TRBJ2-3; D is unresolved. There are 17 residues in the CDR3. Germline V gene data show CDR1 as LGHNA and CDR2 as YSLEER. V shed 0 bases and J shed 1 base, with 14 bases lying between them. The chain's CDR3 is CASSQDKRTWGTDTQYF. CDR3 bases: TGCGCCAGCAGCCAAGATAAGCGCACTTGGGGCACAGATACGCAGTATTTT.

As DNA, the CDR3 is TGTGCCAGCAGTTACACGGGACAGGGGTCCTACGAGCAGTACTTC. Its translation is CASSYTGQGSYEQYF. This chain uses TRBV27 with TRBJ2-5; 10 bases are shared with TRBD1. The closer fit of TRBJ2-7 to the DNA end suggests the J call may be wrong. The germline V gene has CDR1 MNHEY and CDR2 SMNVEV (reference sequence). The CDR3 is 15 amino acids.

V is TRBV20-1 and J is TRBJ2-1; D is unclear. This CDR3 comprises 15 residues. V dropped 0 bases and J dropped 7 bases, with 16 bases sitting between them. The germline V gene encodes CDR1 DFQATT and CDR2 SNEGSKA (reference sequence). CDR3 nucleotides: TGCAGTGCTAGAGATCTCGACCGAGACCCAAATGAGCAGTTCTTC. Protein: CSARDLDRDPNEQFF.

This clonotype was picked up a small number of times. This sequence joins TRBV12-3 or TRBV12-4 and TRBJ1-2; 7 bases match TRBD1. The CDR3 is made up of 13 amino acids. The V segment lost 7 bases and the J segment 5 bases; nucleotides outside the gene matches: 7. The CDR3 spells CASTQGDRYGYTF. CDR3 coding DNA: TGTGCCAGCACCCAGGGGGATCGGTATGGCTACACCTTC.

V usage is TRBV25-1 and J usage is TRBJ1-2, with unresolved D. Germline values: CDR1 MGHDK, CDR2 SYGVNS. The CDR3 has 10 amino acids. Trimming cost V 5 bases and J 7 bases, with 5 bases left between them. The DNA of the CDR3 is TGTGCCAGCAGTCACTGTGGCTACACCTTC. Translating gives CASSHCGYTF.

The chain links TRBV14 to TRBJ2-1; D is uncertain. V was cut by 0 bases and J by 8 bases, with 23 bases left in between. CDR1 and CDR2 from the germline V gene are SGHDN and FVKESK. This CDR3 region has 18 residues. The CDR3 DNA reads TGTGCCAGCAGCCAAGAAATTATTTACTACCTTTCAACCCATGAGCAGTTCTTC. It is translated as CASSQEIIYYLSTHEQFF. Looking up the rest from reference TRBV14 and TRBJ2-1 gives the full variable domain: EAGVTQFPSHSVIEKGQTVTLRCDPISGHDNLYWYRRVMGKEIKFLLHFVKESKQDESGMPNNRFLAERTGGTYSTLKVQPAELEDSGVYFCASSQEIIYYLSTHEQFFGPGTRLTVL.

This chain connects TRBV29-1 to TRBJ2-1; 8 bases fit TRBD1. V lost 4 bases, J lost 0 bases, and 5 bases stayed unmatched. The CDR3 runs 15 residues. Germline V gene data show CDR1 as SQVTM and CDR2 as ANQGSEA. The CDR3, as DNA: TGCAGCGTTGGGGGACAGGTCTTCTCCTACAATGAGCAGTTCTTC. It encodes CSVGGQVFSYNEQFF.

The J gene is TRBJ2-3, the V gene TRBV12-3 or TRBV12-4, with 14 bases that match TRBD2. The CDR3 consists of 16 residues. The V and J ends lost 5 bases and 6 bases, in that order; junction bases with no gene match: 7. The CDR3: CASSGRLAGGPDTQYF. The DNA of the CDR3 is TGTGCCAGCAGTGGGAGACTAGCGGGAGGGCCTGATACGCAGTATTTT.

This clonotype has just a few counts. The J gene is TRBJ2-5, the V gene TRBV20-1; D call uncertain. Germline V gives CDR1 DFQATT, CDR2 SNEGSKA (reference sequence). This CDR3 is 14 amino acids long. Trimming stripped 3 bases from V and 5 bases from J, with 16 bases between. As DNA, the CDR3 is TGCAGTGCTAGTGTTACACCACCGGTGGAGACCCAGTACTTC. Protein: CSASVTPPVETQYF.

This clonotype was counted a single time. The J gene is TRBJ2-3, the V gene TRBV20-1, with 8 positions matching TRBD2. With 3 bases clipped from V and 4 bases from J, the junction kept 9 bases outside the gene matches. Germline CDR1 and CDR2: DFQATT and SNEGSKA (reference sequence). This CDR3 has 15 residues. The CDR3 region has the DNA TGCAGTGCTAGTGGGGTAGCGGGATTTGCAGATACGCAGTATTTT. This encodes CSASGVAGFADTQYF.

About this clonotype itself: A junction boundary mismatches the germline segment, possibly from a read error. The V gene is TRBV6-2 or TRBV6-3, the J gene TRBJ2-3; 7 bases align to TRBD2. The CDR3 runs 15 residues. In germline, CDR1 is MNHEY, CDR2 SVGEGT. CDR3 in DNA: TGTGCCAGCAGTCACTCGGAACTAGCGACAGATACGCAGTATTTT. Translating it yields CASSHSELATDTQYF.

This chain joins TRBV6-2 or TRBV6-3 and TRBJ1-6; possible D gene TRBD1, 5 bases. V was cut by 6 bases and J by 9 bases, with 15 bases left in between. Germline V gene lookup returns CDR1 MNHEY and CDR2 SVGEGT. The CDR3 totals 14 residues. The DNA for the CDR3 is TGTGCCAGCAGGAATCACGACAGCGGTTCACCCCTCCACTTT. It encodes CASRNHDSGSPLHF.

The CDR3 loop reads CASSLGGSGTRTYEQYF. CDR3 bases: TGTGCCAGCAGCTTAGGAGGTTCGGGTACGAGGACCTACGAGCAGTACTTC. V gene TRBV7-2 combines with J gene TRBJ2-7; D is unclear. Germline CDR1 SGHTA, CDR2 FQGNSA. V lost 1 base and J 2 bases, leaving 18 bases between the germline ends. This CDR3 region has 17 residues.

This clonotype was counted a single time. This sequence joins TRBV29-1 and TRBJ2-7, with 8 positions matching TRBD1. Germline-derived CDR1 and CDR2 are SQVTM and ANQGSEA. This CDR3 has 14 amino acids. V gave up 4 bases and J gave up 0 bases; unmatched junction bases: 5. CDR3 sequence reads: CSVVSDRVSYEQYF. The CDR3 nucleotides are TGCAGCGTTGTGTCGGACAGGGTCTCCTACGAGCAGTACTTC.